This record covers a single TCR beta chain. Its matching antigen is unknown. This entry comes from a study of T-cell memory formation after mild COVID-19. Study outcomes and limitations: From day 15 to 85, contracting clones were balanced between CD4 and CD8, whereas later expanders leaned toward CD4+.

In TCRdb, the 5' RACE reads were re-called with MiXCR into one record per CDR3 protein. Of approximately 99,000 distinct CDR3 sequences listed, 15% to 20% were seen once; the top ten hold about 6%. CDR1 and CDR2 from the germline V gene are DFQATT and SNEGSKA (reference sequence). Between the trimmed V and J ends, which lost 2 bases and 12 bases, there was a span of 19 bases. The CDR3 has 13 residues. The specimen was PBMCs or a T cell subset sorted from them (not recorded which). The receptor was derived from a man younger than 35 who had mild COVID-19 (a few samples of this study predate the infection). Cell type and time point are not known. The gene calls are TRBV20-1 and TRBJ1-2; no clear D gene. The CDR3 here is CSARFDPNPMDTF. The CDR3 nucleotides are TGCAGTGCTAGATTCGATCCAAACCCAATGGACACCTTC.